The rows below give T cell receptor beta chains drawn from one sample of a study of T cell repertoires in cytomegalovirus infection. Antigens of these TCRs are unknown. TCRdb re-derived calls from the reads in MiXCR, one entry per CDR3 protein. The sample includes around 540,000 distinct CDR3 sequences, 33% of them seen just once. The sequencing used cultured PBMCs, collected from culture after CMV antigen stimulation. Receptor source: a human donor in good health (CMV status not recorded). Some clones in this sample may be carry-over from other donors' samples. CDR3s include the opening cysteine and the closing phenylalanine or tryptophan. A D gene is named only where the DNA matches it firmly. Some rows mark clone size as missing; the rest say once, few, many or name a class of expanded clone.

CDR3aa: CASIDRPPDQPQHF
CDR3nt: TGTGCCAGCATCGATAGGCCCCCAGACCAGCCCCAGCATTTT
abundance: many
d_gene: -
j_gene: TRBJ1-5
v_gene: TRBV7-9

CDR3aa: CASSSDRLTTNEKLFF
CDR3nt: TGTGCCAGCAGCTCGGACAGGTTGACAACTAATGAAAAACTGTTTTTT
abundance: few
d_gene: TRBD1
j_gene: TRBJ1-4
v_gene: TRBV7-2

CDR3aa: CASSPQLAERTDTQYF
CDR3nt: TGCGCCAGCAGCCCCCAACTAGCGGAGCGCACAGATACGCAGTATTTT
abundance: -
d_gene: TRBD2
j_gene: TRBJ2-3
v_gene: TRBV4-1

CDR3aa: CASSWGEWGNTEAFF
CDR3nt: TGTGCCAGCAGCTGGGGGGAGTGGGGGAACACTGAAGCTTTCTTT
abundance: -
d_gene: -
j_gene: TRBJ1-1
v_gene: TRBV5-6

CDR3aa: CASSLDIIDRENYGYTF
CDR3nt: TGTGCCAGCAGCTTGGATATAATAGACAGGGAAAACTATGGCTACACCTTC
abundance: -
d_gene: TRBD1
j_gene: TRBJ1-2
v_gene: TRBV5-8

CDR3aa: CASSLGGKTDTQYF
CDR3nt: TGTGCCAGCAGCTTAGGAGGAAAAACAGATACGCAGTATTTT
abundance: few
d_gene: -
j_gene: TRBJ2-3
v_gene: TRBV11-2

CDR3aa: CAVRQGALTDTQYF
CDR3nt: TGTGCCGTGCGACAGGGTGCTCTCACAGATACGCAGTATTTT
abundance: -
d_gene: TRBD1
j_gene: TRBJ2-3
v_gene: TRBV10-3

CDR3aa: CASSYSAGGLVDEQFF
CDR3nt: TGTGCCAGCAGTTACTCGGCGGGAGGTCTAGTGGATGAGCAGTTCTTC
abundance: -
d_gene: TRBD2
j_gene: TRBJ2-1
v_gene: TRBV6-6

CDR3aa: CASSLYRTLGGNEQFF
CDR3nt: TGTGCCAGCAGTTTATATAGGACCCTAGGAGGCAATGAGCAGTTCTTC
abundance: -
d_gene: -
j_gene: TRBJ2-1
v_gene: TRBV28

CDR3aa: CASSYQGFNTEAFF
CDR3nt: TGTGCCAGCAGTTATCAAGGATTCAACACTGAAGCTTTCTTT
abundance: few
d_gene: -
j_gene: TRBJ1-1
v_gene: TRBV6-6

CDR3aa: CASSTPLRLAGYEQYF
CDR3nt: TGTGCCAGCAGCACGCCGCTCCGACTAGCGGGATACGAGCAGTACTTC
abundance: few
d_gene: TRBD2
j_gene: TRBJ2-7
v_gene: TRBV28

CDR3aa: CASSTLRDSYGYTF
CDR3nt: TGTGCCAGCAGCACACTCCGGGACAGCTATGGCTACACCTTC
abundance: few
d_gene: TRBD1
j_gene: TRBJ1-2
v_gene: TRBV9

CDR3aa: CASSIQGNRAETQYF
CDR3nt: TGTGCCAGCAGCATACAGGGGAATCGAGCAGAGACCCAGTACTTC
abundance: few
d_gene: TRBD1
j_gene: TRBJ2-5
v_gene: TRBV7-2

CDR3aa: CASSPRNYNNEQFF
CDR3nt: TGTGCCAGCAGTCCTCGTAACTATAACAATGAGCAGTTCTTC
abundance: -
d_gene: -
j_gene: TRBJ2-1
v_gene: TRBV7-9

CDR3aa: CASSLRGQGAFGEQYF
CDR3nt: TGTGCCAGCAGCTTAAGGGGACAGGGGGCCTTTGGGGAGCAGTACTTC
abundance: -
d_gene: TRBD1
j_gene: TRBJ2-7
v_gene: TRBV7-4

CDR3aa: CASSYGITEAFF
CDR3nt: TGTGCCAGCAGTTATGGAATCACTGAAGCTTTCTTT
abundance: -
d_gene: -
j_gene: TRBJ1-1
v_gene: TRBV12-3/TRBV12-4

CDR3aa: CASSEVTGERGNQPQHF
CDR3nt: TGTGCCAGCAGTGAAGTTACGGGGGAAAGGGGCAATCAGCCCCAGCATTTT
abundance: -
d_gene: -
j_gene: TRBJ1-5
v_gene: TRBV6-1

CDR3aa: CRSIDDSSYGYTF
CDR3nt: TGCAGAAGCATCGACGACAGCTCCTATGGCTACACCTTC
abundance: few
d_gene: -
j_gene: TRBJ1-2
v_gene: TRBV20-1

CDR3aa: CAISEPFGRSDEQYF
CDR3nt: TGTGCCATCAGTGAACCCTTTGGGCGGAGCGACGAGCAGTACTTC
abundance: once
d_gene: -
j_gene: TRBJ2-7
v_gene: TRBV10-3

CDR3aa: CSAAGLALDEQYF
CDR3nt: TGCAGTGCGGCGGGACTAGCGTTAGACGAGCAGTACTTC
abundance: few
d_gene: TRBD2
j_gene: TRBJ2-7
v_gene: TRBV20-1

CDR3aa: CASSQELAGSVSLYEQYF
CDR3nt: TGCGCCAGCAGCCAAGAGTTAGCGGGAAGCGTCTCGCTCTACGAGCAGTACTTC
abundance: few
d_gene: TRBD2
j_gene: TRBJ2-7
v_gene: TRBV4-3

CDR3aa: CASSSYNQETQYF
CDR3nt: TGTGCCAGCAGCTCCTACAACCAAGAGACCCAGTACTTC
abundance: -
d_gene: -
j_gene: TRBJ2-5
v_gene: TRBV6-2/TRBV6-3

CDR3aa: CASSFGLGYRTEAFF
CDR3nt: TGTGCCAGTAGTTTCGGACTAGGTTACCGCACTGAAGCTTTCTTT
abundance: few
d_gene: -
j_gene: TRBJ1-1
v_gene: TRBV19

CDR3aa: CASTQGGRYAEAFF
CDR3nt: TGTGCCAGCACCCAAGGCGGTAGATACGCTGAAGCTTTCTTT
abundance: once
d_gene: -
j_gene: TRBJ1-1
v_gene: TRBV7-2

CDR3aa: CASSLGQGINEAFF
CDR3nt: TGTGCCAGCAGCTTAGGGCAGGGGATCAATGAAGCTTTCTTT
abundance: many
d_gene: -
j_gene: TRBJ1-1
v_gene: TRBV7-2

CDR3aa: CASSPQGAGEAFF
CDR3nt: TGCGCCAGCAGCCCACAGGGGGCCGGTGAAGCTTTCTTT
abundance: -
d_gene: TRBD1
j_gene: TRBJ1-1
v_gene: TRBV5-1

CDR3aa: CASSQAAGAGREKLFF
CDR3nt: TGCGCCAGCAGCCAAGCCGCAGGGGCTGGGCGGGAAAAACTGTTTTTT
abundance: many
d_gene: -
j_gene: TRBJ1-4
v_gene: TRBV4-3

CDR3aa: CASSLGTGARETQYF
CDR3nt: TGTGCCAGCAGCTTAGGGACAGGGGCAAGGGAGACCCAGTACTTC
abundance: few
d_gene: TRBD1
j_gene: TRBJ2-5
v_gene: TRBV7-9